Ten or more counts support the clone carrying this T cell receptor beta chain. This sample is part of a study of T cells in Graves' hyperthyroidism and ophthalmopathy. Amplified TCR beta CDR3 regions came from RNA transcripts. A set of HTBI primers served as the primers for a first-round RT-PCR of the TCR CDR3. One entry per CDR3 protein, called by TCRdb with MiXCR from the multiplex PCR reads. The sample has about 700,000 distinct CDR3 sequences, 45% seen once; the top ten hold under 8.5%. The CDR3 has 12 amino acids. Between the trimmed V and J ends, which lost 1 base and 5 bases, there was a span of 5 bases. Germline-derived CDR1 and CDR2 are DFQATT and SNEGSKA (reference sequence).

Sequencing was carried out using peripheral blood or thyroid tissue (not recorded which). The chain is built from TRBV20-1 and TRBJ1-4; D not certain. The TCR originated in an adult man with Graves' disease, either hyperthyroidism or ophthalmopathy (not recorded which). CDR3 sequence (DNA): TGCAGTGCTAGAGGTACCAATGAAAAACTGTTTTTT. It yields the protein CSARGTNEKLFF.